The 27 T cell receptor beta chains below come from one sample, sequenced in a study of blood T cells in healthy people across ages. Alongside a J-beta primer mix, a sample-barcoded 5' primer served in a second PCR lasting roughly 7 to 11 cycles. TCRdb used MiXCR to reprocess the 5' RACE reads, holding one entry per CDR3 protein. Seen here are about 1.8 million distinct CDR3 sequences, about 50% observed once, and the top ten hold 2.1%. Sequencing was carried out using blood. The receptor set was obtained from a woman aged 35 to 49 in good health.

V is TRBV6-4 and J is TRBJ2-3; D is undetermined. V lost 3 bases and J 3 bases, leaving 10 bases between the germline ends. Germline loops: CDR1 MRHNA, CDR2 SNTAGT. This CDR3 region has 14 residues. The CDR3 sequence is CASSEVTGTDTQYF. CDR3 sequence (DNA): TGTGCCAGCAGTGAGGTAACTGGGACAGATACGCAGTATTTT.

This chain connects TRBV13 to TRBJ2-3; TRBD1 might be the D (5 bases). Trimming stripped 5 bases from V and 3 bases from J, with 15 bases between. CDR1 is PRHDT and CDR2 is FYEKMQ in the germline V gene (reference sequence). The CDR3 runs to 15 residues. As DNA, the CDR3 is TGTGCCAGCAGCCTACGGACACCTGTTACAGATACGCAGTATTTT. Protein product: CASSLRTPVTDTQYF. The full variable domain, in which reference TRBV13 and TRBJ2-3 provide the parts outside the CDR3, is AAGVIQSPRHLIKEKRETATLKCYPIPRHDTVYWYQQGPGQDPQFLISFYEKMQSDKGSIPDRFSAQQFSDYHSELNMSSLELGDSALYFCASSLRTPVTDTQYFGPGTRLTVL.

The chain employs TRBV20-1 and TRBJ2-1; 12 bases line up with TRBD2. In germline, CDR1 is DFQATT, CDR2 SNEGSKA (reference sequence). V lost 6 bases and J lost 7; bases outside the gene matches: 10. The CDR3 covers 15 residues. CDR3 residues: CSAYLAGGRKNEQFF. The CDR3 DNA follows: TGCAGTGCCTACCTAGCGGGGGGGCGAAAGAATGAGCAGTTCTTC.

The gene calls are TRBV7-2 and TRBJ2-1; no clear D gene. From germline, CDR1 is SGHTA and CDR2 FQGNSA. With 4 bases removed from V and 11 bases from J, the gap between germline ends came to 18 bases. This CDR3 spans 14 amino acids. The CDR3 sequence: CASSYTLGLGKQFF. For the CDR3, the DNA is TGTGCCAGCAGCTACACCCTCGGATTGGGGAAGCAGTTCTTC.

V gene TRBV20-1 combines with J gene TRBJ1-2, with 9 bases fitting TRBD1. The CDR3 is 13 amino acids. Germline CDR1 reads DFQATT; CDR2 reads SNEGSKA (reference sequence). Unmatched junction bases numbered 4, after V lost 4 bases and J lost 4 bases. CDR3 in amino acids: CSATTGGIYGYTF. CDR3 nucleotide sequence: TGCAGTGCTACGACAGGGGGTATCTATGGCTACACCTTC.

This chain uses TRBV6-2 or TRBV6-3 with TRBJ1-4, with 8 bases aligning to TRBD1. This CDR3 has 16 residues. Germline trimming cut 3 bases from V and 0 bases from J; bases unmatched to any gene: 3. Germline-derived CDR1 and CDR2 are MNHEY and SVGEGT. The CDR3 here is CASSYRQGTTNEKLFF. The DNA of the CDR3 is TGTGCCAGCAGTTATCGACAGGGGACAACTAATGAAAAACTGTTTTTT.

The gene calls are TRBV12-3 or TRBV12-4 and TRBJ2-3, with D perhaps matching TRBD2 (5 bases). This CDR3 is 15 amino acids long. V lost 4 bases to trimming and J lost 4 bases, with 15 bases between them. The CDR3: CASSSLPTRADTQYF. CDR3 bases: TGTGCCAGCAGTTCTCTACCCACTAGGGCAGATACGCAGTATTTT.

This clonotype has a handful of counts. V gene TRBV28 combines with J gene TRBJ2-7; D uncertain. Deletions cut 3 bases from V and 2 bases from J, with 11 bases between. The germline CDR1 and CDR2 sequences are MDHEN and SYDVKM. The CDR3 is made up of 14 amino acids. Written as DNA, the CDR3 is TGTGCCAGCAGTTTTCTGGGTGAAACCTACGAGCAGTACTTC. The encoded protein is CASSFLGETYEQYF.

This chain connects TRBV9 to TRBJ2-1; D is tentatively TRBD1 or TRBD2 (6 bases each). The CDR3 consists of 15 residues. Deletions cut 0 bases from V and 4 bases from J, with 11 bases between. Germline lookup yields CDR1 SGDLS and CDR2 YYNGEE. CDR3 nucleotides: TGTGCCAGCAGCGTAGACGGGGGCAGGTACAATGAGCAGTTCTTC. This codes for CASSVDGGRYNEQFF.

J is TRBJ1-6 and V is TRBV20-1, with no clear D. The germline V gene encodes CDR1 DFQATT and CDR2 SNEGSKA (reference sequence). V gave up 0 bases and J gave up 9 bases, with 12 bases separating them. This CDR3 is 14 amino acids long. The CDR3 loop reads CSARDIIDSSPLHF. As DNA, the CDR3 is TGCAGTGCTAGAGATATAATCGATTCTTCACCCCTCCACTTT.

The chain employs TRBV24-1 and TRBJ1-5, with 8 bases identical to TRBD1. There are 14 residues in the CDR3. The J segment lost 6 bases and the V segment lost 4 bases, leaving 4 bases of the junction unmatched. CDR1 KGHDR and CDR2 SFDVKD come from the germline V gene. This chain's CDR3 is CATSDDRGFQPQHF. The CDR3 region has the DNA TGTGCCACCAGTGACGACAGGGGTTTTCAGCCCCAGCATTTT.

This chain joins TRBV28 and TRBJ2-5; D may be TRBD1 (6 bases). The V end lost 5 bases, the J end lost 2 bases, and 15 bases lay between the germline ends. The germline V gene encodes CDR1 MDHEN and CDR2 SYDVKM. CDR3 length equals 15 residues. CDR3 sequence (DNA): TGTGCCAGCAGTCCACCACCAGGACAGCAAGAGACCCAGTACTTC. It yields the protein CASSPPPGQQETQYF.

Here the CDR3 DNA reads TGTGCCAGCAGTTACAACCCGGTTACTAGCGGCCGCACAGATACGCAGTATTTT. Its protein product is CASSYNPVTSGRTDTQYF. V usage is TRBV6-5 and J usage is TRBJ2-3; 8 nucleotides align to TRBD2. This CDR3 spans 18 amino acids. Germline loops: CDR1 MNHEY, CDR2 SVGAGI. J gave up 1 base and V 2 bases, and 11 bases lay outside the gene matches.

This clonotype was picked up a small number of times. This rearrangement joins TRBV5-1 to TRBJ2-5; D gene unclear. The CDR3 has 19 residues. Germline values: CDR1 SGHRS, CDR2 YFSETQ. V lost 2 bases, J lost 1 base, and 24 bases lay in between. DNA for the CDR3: TGCGCCAGCAGCTTTTCTGGAACCGGGCTCCAAAGCAGCCAAGAGACCCAGTACTTC. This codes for CASSFSGTGLQSSQETQYF.

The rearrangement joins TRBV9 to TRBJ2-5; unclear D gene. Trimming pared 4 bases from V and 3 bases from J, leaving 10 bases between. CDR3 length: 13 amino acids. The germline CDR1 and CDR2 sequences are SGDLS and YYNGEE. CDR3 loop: CASSPSMEETQYF. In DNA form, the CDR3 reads TGTGCCAGCAGCCCTTCCATGGAAGAGACCCAGTACTTC.

Written as DNA, the CDR3 is TGTGCCAGCAGAAGAACAGGGGTCCATCTAGAAGCCAAAAACATTCAGTACTTC. It translates to CASRRTGVHLEAKNIQYF. This sequence joins TRBV7-2 and TRBJ2-4, with 7 bases fitting TRBD1. The germline V gene has CDR1 SGHTA and CDR2 FQGNSA. CDR3 length: 18 residues. V trimming: 6 bases; J trimming: 0 bases; junction bases outside the gene matches: 14. The full variable domain, completed using reference TRBV7-2 and TRBJ2-4, is GAGVSQSPSNKVTEKGKDVELRCDPISGHTALYWYRQSLGQGLEFLIYFQGNSAPDKSGLPSDRFSAERTGGSVSTLTIQRTQQEDSAVYLCASRRTGVHLEAKNIQYFGAGTRLSVL.

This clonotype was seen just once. The CDR3 here is CASSLGAVSYNEQFF. For the CDR3, the DNA is TGTGCCAGCAGCTTAGGGGCGGTCTCCTACAATGAGCAGTTCTTC. This sequence joins TRBV7-2 and TRBJ2-1; no clear D gene. V gave up 1 base and J gave up 0 bases, with 7 bases separating them. The CDR3 has 15 amino acids. Germline assignment: CDR1 SGHTA and CDR2 FQGNSA.

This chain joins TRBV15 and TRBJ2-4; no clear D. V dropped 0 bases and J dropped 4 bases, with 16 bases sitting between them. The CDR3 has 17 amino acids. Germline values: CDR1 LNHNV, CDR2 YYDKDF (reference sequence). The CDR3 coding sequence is TGTGCCACCAGCAGAGATCGGTTGTCAGGTCTAAAAAACATTCAGTACTTC. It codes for CATSRDRLSGLKNIQYF.

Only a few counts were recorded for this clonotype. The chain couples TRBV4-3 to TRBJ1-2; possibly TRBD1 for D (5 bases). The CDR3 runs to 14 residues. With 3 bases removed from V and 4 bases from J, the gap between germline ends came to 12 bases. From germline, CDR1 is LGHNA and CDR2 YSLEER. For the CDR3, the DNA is TGCGCCAGCAGCCAGCGGAGCGGGGGCTATGGCTACACCTTC. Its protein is CASSQRSGGYGYTF.

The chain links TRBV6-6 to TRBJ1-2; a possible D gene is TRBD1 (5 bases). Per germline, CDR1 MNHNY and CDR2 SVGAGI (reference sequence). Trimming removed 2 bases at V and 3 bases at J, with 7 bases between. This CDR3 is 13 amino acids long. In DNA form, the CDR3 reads TGTGCCAGCAGTTACGGGGGTGACTATGGCTACACCTTC. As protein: CASSYGGDYGYTF.

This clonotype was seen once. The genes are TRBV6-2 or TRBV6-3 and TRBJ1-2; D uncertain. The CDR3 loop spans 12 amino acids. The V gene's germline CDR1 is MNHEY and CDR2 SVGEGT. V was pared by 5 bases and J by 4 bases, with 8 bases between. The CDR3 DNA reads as TGTGCCAGCAGTGGCCAGGTCTATGGCTACACCTTC. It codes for CASSGQVYGYTF.

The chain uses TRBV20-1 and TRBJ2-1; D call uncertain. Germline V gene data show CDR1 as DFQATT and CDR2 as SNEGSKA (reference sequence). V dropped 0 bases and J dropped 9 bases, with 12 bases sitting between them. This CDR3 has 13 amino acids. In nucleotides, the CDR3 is TGCAGTGCTAGAGATCCCCGCACCACTGAGCAGTTCTTC. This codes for CSARDPRTTEQFF.

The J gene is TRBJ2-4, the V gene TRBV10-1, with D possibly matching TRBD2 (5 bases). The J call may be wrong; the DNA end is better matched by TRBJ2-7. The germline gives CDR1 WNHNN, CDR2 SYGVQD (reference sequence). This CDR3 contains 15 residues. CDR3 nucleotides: TGCGCCAGCAGTGAGTCCGGGGATCCCCCCTACGAGCAGTACTTC. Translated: CASSESGDPPYEQYF.

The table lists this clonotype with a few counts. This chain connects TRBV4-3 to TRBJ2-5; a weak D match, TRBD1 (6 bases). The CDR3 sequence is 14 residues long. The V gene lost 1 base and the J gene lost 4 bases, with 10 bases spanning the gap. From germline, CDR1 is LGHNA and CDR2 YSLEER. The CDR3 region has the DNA TGCGCCAGCAGCCAAGTTATAGGGGGAGAGACCCAGTACTTC. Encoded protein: CASSQVIGGETQYF.

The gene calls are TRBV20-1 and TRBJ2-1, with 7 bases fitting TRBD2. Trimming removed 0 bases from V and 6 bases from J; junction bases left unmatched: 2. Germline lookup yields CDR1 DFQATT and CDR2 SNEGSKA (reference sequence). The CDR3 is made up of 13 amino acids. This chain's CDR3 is CSARDREVNEQFF. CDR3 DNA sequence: TGCAGTGCTAGAGATCGGGAGGTCAATGAGCAGTTCTTC.

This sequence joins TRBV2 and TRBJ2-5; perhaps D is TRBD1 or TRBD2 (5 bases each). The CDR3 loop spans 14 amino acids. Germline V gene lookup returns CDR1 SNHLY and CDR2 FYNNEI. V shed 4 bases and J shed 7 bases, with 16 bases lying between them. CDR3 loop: CASSGGTDLGTQYF. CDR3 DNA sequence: TGTGCCAGCAGTGGAGGGACCGACCTAGGGACCCAGTACTTC. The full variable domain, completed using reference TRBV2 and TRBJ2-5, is EPEVTQTPSHQVTQMGQEVILRCVPISNHLYFYWYRQILGQKVEFLVSFYNNEISEKSEIFDDQFSVERPDGSNFTLKIRSTKLEDSAMYFCASSGGTDLGTQYFGPGTRLLVL.

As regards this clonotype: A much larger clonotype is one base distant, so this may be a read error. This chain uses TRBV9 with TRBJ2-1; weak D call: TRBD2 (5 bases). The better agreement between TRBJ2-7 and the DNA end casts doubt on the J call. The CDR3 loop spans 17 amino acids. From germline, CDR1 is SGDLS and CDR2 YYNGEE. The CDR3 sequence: CASSVVLEAAGYNEQYF. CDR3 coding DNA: TGTGCCAGCAGCGTAGTATTGGAGGCGGCTGGCTACAATGAGCAGTACTTC.